This TCR beta chain was captured by sequencing in a study of identical twins. Study-wide points: Beta out-of-frame sequences showed weaker excess twin sharing.

This clonotype came up many times. The target antigen is unknown. TCRdb re-analysed the 5' RACE reads in MiXCR, keeping a single row per CDR3 protein. In the table there are roughly 290,000 distinct CDR3 sequences, about 8.3% of which are singletons. CDR3 length equals 18 residues. J lost 4 bases, V lost 3 bases, and 15 bases had no gene match. CDR1 ENHRY and CDR2 SYGVKD come from the germline V gene. The same data also contributed to another study, on yellow fever vaccine responses in identical twins. That source reports: It has been reported that, in twins, the vaccine T cell response seemed partly convergent and partly personalized.

What was sequenced was memory (CD45RO+) T cells sorted from blood. The receptor was isolated from a woman aged 18-29 years in good health. This chain connects TRBV10-3 to TRBJ2-5; 9 positions match TRBD1. CDR3 protein: CAISEGNRGPSGAETQYF. The CDR3 nucleotides are TGTGCCATCAGTGAAGGGAACAGGGGGCCTTCGGGCGCAGAGACCCAGTACTTC.